This TCR beta chain was observed in a study of response to subunit inactivated influenza vaccine. Study results and caveats: Each seasonal flu vaccination may recruit only limited new T cells, authors suggested.

Unmatched junction bases numbered 11, after V lost 3 bases and J lost 9 bases. The CDR3 has 16 residues. The germline CDR1 and CDR2 sequences are SGDLS and YYNGEE. One entry per CDR3 protein, called by TCRdb with MiXCR from the RT-PCR reads. This sample has hundreds of thousands of distinct CDR3 sequences, with approximately 21% found just once. This clonotype showed up just a few times. Its antigen remains unidentified. The genes are TRBV9 and TRBJ1-6; TRBD1 aligns across 8 bases. The origin of this receptor is a man between 50 and 75 years old who received an inactivated influenza vaccine. This specimen was PBMCs from blood, taken about 20 months after vaccination. The CDR3: CASSDYGQGGGSPLHF. CDR3 DNA: TGTGCCAGCAGCGACTACGGACAGGGCGGAGGTTCACCCCTCCACTTT.